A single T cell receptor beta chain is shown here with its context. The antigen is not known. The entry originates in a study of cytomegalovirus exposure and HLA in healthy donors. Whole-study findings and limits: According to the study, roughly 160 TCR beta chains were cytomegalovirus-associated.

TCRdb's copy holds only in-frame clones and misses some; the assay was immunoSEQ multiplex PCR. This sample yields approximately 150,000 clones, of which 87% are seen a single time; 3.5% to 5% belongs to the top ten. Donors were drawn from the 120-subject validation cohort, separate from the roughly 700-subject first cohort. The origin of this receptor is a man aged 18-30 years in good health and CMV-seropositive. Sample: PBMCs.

The CDR3 coding sequence is TGTGCCACCAGCAGAGAAACTAGCGGGAGATACGAGCAGTACTTC. Amino acid sequence: CATSRETSGRYEQYF. V and J are TRBV15 and TRBJ2-7, with 11 positions matching TRBD2. The CDR3 loop spans 15 amino acids. The V gene end was trimmed by 0 bases and the J gene end by 4 bases; junction bases not matched to a gene: 2. Germline CDR1 LNHNV, CDR2 YYDKDF (reference sequence).